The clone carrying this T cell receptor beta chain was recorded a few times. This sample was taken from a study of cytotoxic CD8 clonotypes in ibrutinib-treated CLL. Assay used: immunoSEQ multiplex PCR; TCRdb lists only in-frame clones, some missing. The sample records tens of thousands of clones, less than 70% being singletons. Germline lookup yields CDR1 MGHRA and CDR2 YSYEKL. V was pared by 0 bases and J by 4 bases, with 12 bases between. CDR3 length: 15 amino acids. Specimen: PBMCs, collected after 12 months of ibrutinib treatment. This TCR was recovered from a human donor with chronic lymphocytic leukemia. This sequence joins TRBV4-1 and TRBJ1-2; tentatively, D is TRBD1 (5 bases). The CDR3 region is CASSQESAGSYGYTF. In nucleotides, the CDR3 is TGCGCCAGCAGCCAAGAGAGCGCAGGGAGCTATGGCTACACCTTC.